This TCR beta chain was recovered during a study of blood T cell repertoires in COVID-19. Study context: Spain, Italy and the United States supplied samples that represented acute and convalescent COVID-19. Nucleic acid was either cDNA or gDNA, and it came from T cells, B-cell-depleted T cells, or PBMCs.

Germline assignment: CDR1 MDHEN and CDR2 SYDVKM. This CDR3 has 15 residues. V was cut by 8 bases and J by 0 bases, with 14 bases left in between. Original handling: Reference gene primer amplification in the assay estimated nucleated cell counts. The method was immunoSEQ multiplex PCR; TCRdb's version includes in-frame clones alone and lacks a portion of them. V and J calls and clone size are given by that table; D and trimming were obtained from the DNA. Here the sample spans some 180,000 clones, roughly 78% being singletons. The receptor was derived from an elderly woman with active or convalescent COVID-19. The sequenced material came from peripheral blood. The V gene is TRBV28, the J gene TRBJ1-5; perhaps TRBD1 as D (5 bases). The CDR3 DNA follows: TGTGCCAGCGACGGGGGATCGAATAGCAATCAGCCCCAGCATTTT. The encoded protein is CASDGGSNSNQPQHF.